The T cell receptor (beta chain) under discussion was sequenced for a study of T cells after posttransplantation cyclophosphamide. Overall study results and limits: Donor-recipient repertoire similarity was low at 1-2 months, rising over year one.

The CDR3 runs 15 residues. The germline V gene has CDR1 MRHNA and CDR2 SNTAGT. V shed 5 bases, J shed 5 bases, and the junction held 4 bases outside the gene matches. This clone was observed a few times. What it binds is unknown. Profiling relied on immunoSEQ multiplex PCR, and the TCRdb table lists in-frame clones only, not all of them. The data show some 35,000 clones, with none appearing a single time. The genes are TRBV6-4 and TRBJ2-1, with TRBD2 identical over 12 bases. The sample taken for sequencing was PBMCs. The TCR sequence derives from a man younger than 40 in good health and a related stem cell transplant donor. The CDR3 spells CASSSSGGANNEQFF. The CDR3 coding sequence is TGTGCCAGCAGTTCTAGCGGGGGGGCCAACAATGAGCAGTTCTTC.